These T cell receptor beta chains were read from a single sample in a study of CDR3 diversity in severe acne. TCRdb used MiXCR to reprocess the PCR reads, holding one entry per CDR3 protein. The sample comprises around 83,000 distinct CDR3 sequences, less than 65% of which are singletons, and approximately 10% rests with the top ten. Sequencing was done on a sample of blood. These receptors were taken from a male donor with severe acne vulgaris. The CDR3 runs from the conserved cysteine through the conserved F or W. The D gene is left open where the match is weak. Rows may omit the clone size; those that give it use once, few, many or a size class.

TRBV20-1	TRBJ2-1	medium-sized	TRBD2	CSATKGTSGKYEQFF	TGCAGTGCTACTAAAGGGACTAGCGGGAAATATGAGCAGTTCTTC
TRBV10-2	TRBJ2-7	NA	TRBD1	CASRMTGGAYEQYF	TGCGCCAGCAGGATGACAGGGGGGGCCTACGAGCAGTACTTC
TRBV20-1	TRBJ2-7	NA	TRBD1	CSVGQGWYEQYF	TGCAGTGTAGGACAGGGTTGGTACGAGCAGTACTTC
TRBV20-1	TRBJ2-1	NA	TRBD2	CSASSRSGSRYNEQFF	TGCAGTGCCAGCAGCCGTAGCGGGAGCCGCTACAATGAGCAGTTCTTC
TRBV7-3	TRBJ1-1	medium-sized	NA	CASRKAGDAEAFF	TGTGCCAGCAGGAAGGCAGGTGACGCTGAAGCTTTCTTT
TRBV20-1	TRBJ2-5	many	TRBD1	CSAIGGTGRPETQYF	TGCAGTGCTATAGGGGGGACAGGGAGGCCGGAGACCCAGTACTTC
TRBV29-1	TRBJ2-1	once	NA	CSVASSELSGVWNEQFF	TGCAGCGTTGCCAGCAGTGAATTGTCAGGGGTTTGGAATGAGCAGTTCTTC
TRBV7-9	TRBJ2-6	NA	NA	CASTRGQVSYSGANVLTF	TGTGCCAGCACGAGAGGTCAGGTCTCCTACTCTGGGGCCAACGTCCTGACTTTC
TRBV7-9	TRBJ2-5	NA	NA	CASSYPTGTEETQYF	TGTGCCAGCAGCTATCCAACTGGGACGGAAGAGACCCAGTACTTC
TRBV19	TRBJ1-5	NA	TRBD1	CASSIQGAGSNQPQHF	TGTGCCAGTAGTATACAGGGGGCGGGAAGCAATCAGCCCCAGCATTTT
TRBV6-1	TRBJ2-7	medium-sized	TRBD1	CASSEGTGGIYEQYF	TGTGCCAGCAGTGAGGGGACAGGGGGCATTTACGAGCAGTACTTC
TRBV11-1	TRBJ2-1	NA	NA	CASSPTNYNEQFF	TGTGCCAGCAGCCCGACCAACTACAATGAGCAGTTCTTC
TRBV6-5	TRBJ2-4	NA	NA	CASSSGILLGRNIQYF	TGTGCCAGCAGCAGTGGTATCCTCCTCGGCAGAAACATTCAGTACTTC
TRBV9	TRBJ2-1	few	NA	CASSVAPDPYNEQFF	TGTGCCAGCAGCGTAGCCCCCGACCCCTACAATGAGCAGTTCTTC
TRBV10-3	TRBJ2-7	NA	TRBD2	CASRLAGGQQVQYF	TGTGCCAGCCGACTAGCGGGAGGACAGCAGGTGCAGTACTTC
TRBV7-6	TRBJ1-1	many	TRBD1	CASSADRGQDTEAFF	TGTGCCAGCAGCGCGGACAGGGGGCAGGACACTGAAGCTTTCTTT
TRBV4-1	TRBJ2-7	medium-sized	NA	CASSQIGGYEQYF	TGCGCCAGCAGCCAAATTGGGGGCTACGAGCAGTACTTC
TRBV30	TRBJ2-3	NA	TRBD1	CAWSVRQGDADTQYF	TGTGCCTGGAGTGTTCGGCAGGGGGACGCAGATACGCAGTATTTT
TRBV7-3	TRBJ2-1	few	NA	CASSPIFSPSILVMGLAGYEQFF	NA
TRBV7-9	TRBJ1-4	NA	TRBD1	CASAVQGGNEKLFF	TGTGCCTCCGCAGTTCAGGGGGGAAATGAAAAACTGTTTTTT
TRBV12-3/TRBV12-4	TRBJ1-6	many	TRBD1	CASSSGTVISPLHF	TGTGCCAGCAGTTCCGGGACAGTCATCTCACCCCTCCACTTT
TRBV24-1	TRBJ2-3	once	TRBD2	CATSDPLAELTDTQCF	TGTGCCACCAGTGATCCACTAGCGGAACTCACAGATACGCAGTGTTTT
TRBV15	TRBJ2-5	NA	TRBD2	CATSSQDLVRGRADQTQYF	TGTGCCACCAGCAGCCAAGATCTTGTTCGCGGGAGGGCCGACCAGACCCAGTACTTC
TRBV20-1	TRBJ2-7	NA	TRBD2	CSASGGEGRSYEQYF	TGCAGTGCTAGTGGCGGGGAGGGGCGGTCCTACGAGCAGTACTTC
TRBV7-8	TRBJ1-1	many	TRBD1	CASSVTGVLNTEAFF	TGTGCCAGCAGCGTAACAGGGGTCCTGAACACTGAAGCTTTCTTT
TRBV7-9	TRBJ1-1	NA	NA	CASSEVPEAFF	TGTGCCAGCAGCGAAGTCCCTGAAGCTTTCTTT
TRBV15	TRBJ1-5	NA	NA	CATSSGDAGQPQRF	TGTGCCACCAGCAGTGGGGACGCGGGCCAGCCCCAGCGTTTT
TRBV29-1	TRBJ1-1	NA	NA	CGVEDSRGWVTEAFF	TGCGGCGTTGAAGATTCCCGGGGGTGGGTCACTGAAGCTTTCTTT
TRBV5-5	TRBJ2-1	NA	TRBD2	CASSLAGLADNEQFF	TGTGCCAGCAGCTTGGCGGGACTAGCGGACAATGAGCAGTTCTTC
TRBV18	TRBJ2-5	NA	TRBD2	CASSPRGGAETQYF	TGTGCCAGCTCTCCGCGGGGAGGGGCAGAGACCCAGTACTTC
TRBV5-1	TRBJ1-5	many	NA	CASSAEPGVSNQPQHF	TGCGCCAGCAGCGCGGAACCGGGGGTAAGCAATCAGCCCCAGCATTTT
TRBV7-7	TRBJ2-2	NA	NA	CASSLENLGANTGELFF	TGTGCTAGCAGCTTAGAAAACCTGGGCGCGAACACCGGGGAGCTGTTTTTT